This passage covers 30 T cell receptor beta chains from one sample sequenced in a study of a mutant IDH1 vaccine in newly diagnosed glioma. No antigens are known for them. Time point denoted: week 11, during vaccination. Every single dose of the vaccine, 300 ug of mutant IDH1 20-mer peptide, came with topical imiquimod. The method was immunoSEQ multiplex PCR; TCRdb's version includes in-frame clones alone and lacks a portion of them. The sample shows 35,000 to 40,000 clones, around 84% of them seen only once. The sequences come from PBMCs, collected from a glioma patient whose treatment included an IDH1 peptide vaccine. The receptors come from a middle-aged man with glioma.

CDR3 DNA sequence: TGTGCCAGTAGTACCCGGGGGGGACAAACCTACGAGCAGTACTTC. Protein: CASSTRGGQTYEQYF. The V gene is TRBV19, the J gene TRBJ2-7, with TRBD2 identical over 8 bases. The CDR3 loop spans 15 amino acids. V was pared by 4 bases and J by 2 bases, with 7 bases of the junction left unmatched. Germline CDR1 is LNHDA and CDR2 is SQIVND (reference sequence).

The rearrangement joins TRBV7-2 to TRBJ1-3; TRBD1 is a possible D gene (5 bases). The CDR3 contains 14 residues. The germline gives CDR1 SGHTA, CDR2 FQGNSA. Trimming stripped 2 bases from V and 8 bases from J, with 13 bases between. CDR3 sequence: CASSLSSRGDTIYF. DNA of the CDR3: TGTGCCAGCAGCTTAAGCTCTCGGGGCGACACCATATATTTT.

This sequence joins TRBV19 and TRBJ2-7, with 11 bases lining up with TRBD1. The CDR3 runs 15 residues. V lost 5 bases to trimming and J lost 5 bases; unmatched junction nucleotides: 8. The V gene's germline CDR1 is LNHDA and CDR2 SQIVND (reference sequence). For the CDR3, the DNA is TGTGCCAGTAGTTCCGGGACAGGGGGGCGCGACGAGCAGTACTTC. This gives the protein CASSSGTGGRDEQYF. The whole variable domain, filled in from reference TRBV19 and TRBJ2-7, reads DGGITQSPKYLFRKEGQNVTLSCEQNLNHDAMYWYRQDPGQGLRLIYYSQIVNDFQKGDIAEGYSVSREKKESFPLTVTSAQKNPTAFYLCASSSGTGGRDEQYFGPGTRLTVT.

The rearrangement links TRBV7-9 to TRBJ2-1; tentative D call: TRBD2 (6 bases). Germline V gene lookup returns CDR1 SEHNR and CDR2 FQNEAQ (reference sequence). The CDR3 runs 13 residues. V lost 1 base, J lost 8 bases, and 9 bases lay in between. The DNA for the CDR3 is TGTGCCAGCAGCTTAGATTGGGGGGATGAGCAGTTCTTC. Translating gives CASSLDWGDEQFF.

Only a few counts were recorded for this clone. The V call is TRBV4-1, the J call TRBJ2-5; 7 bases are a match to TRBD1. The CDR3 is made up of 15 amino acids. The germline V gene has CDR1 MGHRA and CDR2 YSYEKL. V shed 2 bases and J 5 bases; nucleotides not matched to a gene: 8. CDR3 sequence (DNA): TGCGCCAGCAGCCAACCCGACAGGGAGCTTGAGACCCAGTACTTC. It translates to CASSQPDRELETQYF.

CDR3 in DNA: TGTGCCAGCAGTGCCCTACAGGGAAGGGGGACTAATGAAAAACTGTTTTTT. Its translation is CASSALQGRGTNEKLFF. This rearrangement joins TRBV25-1 to TRBJ1-4, with a tentative D call TRBD1 (6 bases). V gave up 4 bases and J gave up 2 bases, with 17 bases separating them. The CDR3 is made up of 17 amino acids. Germline CDR1 is MGHDK and CDR2 is SYGVNS.

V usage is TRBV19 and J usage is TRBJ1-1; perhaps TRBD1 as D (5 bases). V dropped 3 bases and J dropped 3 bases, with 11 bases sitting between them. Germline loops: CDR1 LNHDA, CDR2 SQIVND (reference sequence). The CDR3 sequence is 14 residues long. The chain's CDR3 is CASSIMGVDTEAFF. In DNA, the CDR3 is TGTGCCAGTAGTATCATGGGGGTTGACACTGAAGCTTTCTTT.

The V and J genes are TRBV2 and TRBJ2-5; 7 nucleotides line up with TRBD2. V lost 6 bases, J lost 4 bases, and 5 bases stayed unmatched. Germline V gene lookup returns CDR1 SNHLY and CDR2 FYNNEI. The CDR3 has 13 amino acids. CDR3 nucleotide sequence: TGTGCCAGCAGGGGCTGGGGGGGAGAGACCCAGTACTTC. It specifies CASRGWGGETQYF.

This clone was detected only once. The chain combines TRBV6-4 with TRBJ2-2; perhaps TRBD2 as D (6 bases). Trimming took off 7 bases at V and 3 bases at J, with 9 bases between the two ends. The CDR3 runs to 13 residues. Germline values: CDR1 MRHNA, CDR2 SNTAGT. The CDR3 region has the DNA TGTGCCAGCATGGGAGGATACACCGGGGAGCTGTTTTTT. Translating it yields CASMGGYTGELFF.

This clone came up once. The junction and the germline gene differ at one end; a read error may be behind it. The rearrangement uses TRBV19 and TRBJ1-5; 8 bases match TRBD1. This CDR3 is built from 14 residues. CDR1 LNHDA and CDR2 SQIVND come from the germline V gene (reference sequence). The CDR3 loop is CASSVDRGRQPQHF. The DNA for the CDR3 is TGTGCCAGTAGTGTAGACAGGGGCCGGCAGCCCCAGCATTTT.

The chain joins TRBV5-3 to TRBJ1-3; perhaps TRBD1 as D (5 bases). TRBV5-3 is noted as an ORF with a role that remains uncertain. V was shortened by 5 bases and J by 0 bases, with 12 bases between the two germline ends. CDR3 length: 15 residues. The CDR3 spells CARRRRDSSGNTIYF. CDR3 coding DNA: TGTGCCAGAAGGAGAAGAGACAGCTCTGGAAACACCATATATTTT.

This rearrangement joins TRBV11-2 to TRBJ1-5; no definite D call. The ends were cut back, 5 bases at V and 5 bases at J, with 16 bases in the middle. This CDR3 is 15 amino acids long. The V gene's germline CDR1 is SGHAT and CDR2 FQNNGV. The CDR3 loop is CASSPGGQDHQPQHF. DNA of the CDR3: TGTGCCAGCAGCCCAGGTGGGCAGGACCATCAGCCCCAGCATTTT.

CDR3: CASTDAGTGAYEQYF. In nucleotides, the CDR3 is TGTGCCAGCACCGATGCCGGGACAGGGGCCTACGAGCAGTACTTC. V is TRBV6-5 and J is TRBJ2-7; 10 bases fit TRBD1. V shed 7 bases, J shed 2 bases, and the junction held 8 bases outside the gene matches. From germline, CDR1 is MNHEY and CDR2 SVGAGI. CDR3 length: 15 amino acids.

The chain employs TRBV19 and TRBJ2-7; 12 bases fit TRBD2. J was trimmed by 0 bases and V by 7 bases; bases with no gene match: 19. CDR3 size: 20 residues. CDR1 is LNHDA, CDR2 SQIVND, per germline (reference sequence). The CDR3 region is CASIIKGWGLAGHLSYEQYF. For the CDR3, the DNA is TGTGCCAGTATAATTAAGGGTTGGGGACTAGCGGGCCACCTCTCCTACGAGCAGTACTTC.

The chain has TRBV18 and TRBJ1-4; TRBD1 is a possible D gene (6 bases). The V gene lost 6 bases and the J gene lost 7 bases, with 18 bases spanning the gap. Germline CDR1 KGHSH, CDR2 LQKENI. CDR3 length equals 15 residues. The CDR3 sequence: CASSGAGARGEKLFF. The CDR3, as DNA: TGTGCCAGCTCTGGGGCAGGGGCAAGAGGTGAAAAACTGTTTTTT.

CDR3 sequence: CASSLLSGTGSTEAFF. CDR3 DNA: TGCGCCAGCAGCTTATTAAGCGGGACAGGGTCCACTGAAGCTTTCTTT. The chain combines TRBV5-1 with TRBJ1-1; 9 bases fit TRBD1. Looked up from germline, CDR1 is SGHRS and CDR2 is YFSETQ. The CDR3 is made up of 16 amino acids. Unmatched junction bases numbered 9, after V lost 2 bases and J lost 4 bases.

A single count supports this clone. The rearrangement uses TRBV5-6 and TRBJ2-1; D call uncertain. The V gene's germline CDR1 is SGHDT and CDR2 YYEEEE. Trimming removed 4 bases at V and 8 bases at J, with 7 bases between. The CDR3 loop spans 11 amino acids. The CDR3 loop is CASSERYEQFF. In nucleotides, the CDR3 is TGTGCCAGCAGCGAGAGGTATGAGCAGTTCTTC.

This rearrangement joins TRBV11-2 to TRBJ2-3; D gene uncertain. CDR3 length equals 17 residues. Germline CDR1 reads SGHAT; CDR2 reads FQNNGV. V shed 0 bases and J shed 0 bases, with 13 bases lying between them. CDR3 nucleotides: TGTGCCAGCAGCTTAGATCCGCGCCCCGATAGCACAGATACGCAGTATTTT. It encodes CASSLDPRPDSTDTQYF.

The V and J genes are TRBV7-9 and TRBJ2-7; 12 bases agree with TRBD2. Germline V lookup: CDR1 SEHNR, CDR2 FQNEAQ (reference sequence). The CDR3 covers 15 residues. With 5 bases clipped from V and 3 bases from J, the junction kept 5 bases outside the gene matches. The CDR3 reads CASSTTSGRFYEQYF. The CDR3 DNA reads TGTGCCAGCAGCACGACTAGCGGGAGATTCTACGAGCAGTACTTC.

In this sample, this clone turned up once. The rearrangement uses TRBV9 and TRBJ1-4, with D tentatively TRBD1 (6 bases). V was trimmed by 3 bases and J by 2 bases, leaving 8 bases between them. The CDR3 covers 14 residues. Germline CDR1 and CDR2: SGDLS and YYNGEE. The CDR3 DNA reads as TGTGCCAGCAGCGAGGGGGGGACTAATGAAAAACTGTTTTTT. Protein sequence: CASSEGGTNEKLFF.

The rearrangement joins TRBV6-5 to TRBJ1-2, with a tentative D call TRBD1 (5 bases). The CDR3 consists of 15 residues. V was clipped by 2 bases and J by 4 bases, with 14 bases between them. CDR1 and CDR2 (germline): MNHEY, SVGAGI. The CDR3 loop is CASSYDSSTPYGYTF. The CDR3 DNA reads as TGTGCCAGCAGTTACGACAGCTCAACTCCCTATGGCTACACCTTC.

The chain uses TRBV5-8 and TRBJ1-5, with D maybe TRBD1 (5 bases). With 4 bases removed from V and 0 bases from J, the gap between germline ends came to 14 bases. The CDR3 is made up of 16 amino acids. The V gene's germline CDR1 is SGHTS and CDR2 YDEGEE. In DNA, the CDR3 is TGTGCCAGCAGCGTAGGGACGGGCCATAGCAATCAGCCCCAGCATTTT. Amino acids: CASSVGTGHSNQPQHF.

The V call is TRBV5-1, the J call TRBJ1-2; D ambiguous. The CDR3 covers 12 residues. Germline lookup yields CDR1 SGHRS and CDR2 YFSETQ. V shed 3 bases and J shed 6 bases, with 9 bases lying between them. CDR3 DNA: TGCGCCAGCAGCTCAACACTTGATGGCTACACCTTC. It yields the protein CASSSTLDGYTF.

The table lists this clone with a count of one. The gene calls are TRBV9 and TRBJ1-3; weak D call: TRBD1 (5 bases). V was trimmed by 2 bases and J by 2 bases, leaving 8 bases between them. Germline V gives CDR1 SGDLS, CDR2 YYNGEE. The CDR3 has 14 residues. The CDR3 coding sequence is TGTGCCAGCAGCGTGAAGGGGCCTGGAAACACCATATATTTT. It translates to CASSVKGPGNTIYF. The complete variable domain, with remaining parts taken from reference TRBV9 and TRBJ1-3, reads DSGVTQTPKHLITATGQRVTLRCSPRSGDLSVYWYQQSLDQGLQFLIQYYNGEERAKGNILERFSAQQFPDLHSELNLSSLELGDSALYFCASSVKGPGNTIYFGEGSWLTVV.

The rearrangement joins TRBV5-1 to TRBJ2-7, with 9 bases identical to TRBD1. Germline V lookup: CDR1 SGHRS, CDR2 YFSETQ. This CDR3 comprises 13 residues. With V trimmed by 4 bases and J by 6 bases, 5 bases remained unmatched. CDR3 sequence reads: CASSIAQGAEQYF. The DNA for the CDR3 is TGCGCCAGCAGCATCGCACAGGGGGCCGAGCAGTACTTC.

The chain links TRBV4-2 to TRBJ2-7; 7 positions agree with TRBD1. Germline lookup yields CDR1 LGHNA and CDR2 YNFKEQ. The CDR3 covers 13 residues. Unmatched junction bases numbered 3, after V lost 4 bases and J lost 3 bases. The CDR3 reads CASSRDRGYEQYF. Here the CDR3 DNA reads TGTGCCAGCAGCCGGGACAGAGGCTACGAGCAGTACTTC.

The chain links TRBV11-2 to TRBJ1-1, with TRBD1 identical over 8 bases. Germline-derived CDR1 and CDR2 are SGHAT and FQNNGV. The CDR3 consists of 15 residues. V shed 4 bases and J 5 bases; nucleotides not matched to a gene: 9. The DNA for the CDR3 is TGTGCCAGCAGCTCCTGGACAGGGAAGGCAACTGAAGCTTTCTTT. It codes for CASSSWTGKATEAFF.

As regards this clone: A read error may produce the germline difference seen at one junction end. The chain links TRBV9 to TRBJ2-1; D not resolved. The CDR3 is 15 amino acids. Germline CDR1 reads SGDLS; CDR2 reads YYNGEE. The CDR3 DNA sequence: TGTGCCAGCAGCGTAGTCGCCCTTGGATACAGTGAGCAGTTCTTC. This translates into CASSVVALGYSEQFF.

CDR3 nucleotides: TGTGCCAGCAGCAGACACAGGGGCTTCACAGATACGCAGTATTTT. Translation gives CASSRHRGFTDTQYF. The rearrangement uses TRBV6-5 and TRBJ2-3; TRBD1 aligns across 7 bases. This CDR3 comprises 15 residues. CDR1 is MNHEY, CDR2 SVGAGI, per germline. The trim removed 6 bases at V and 2 bases at J, leaving 8 bases unmatched.

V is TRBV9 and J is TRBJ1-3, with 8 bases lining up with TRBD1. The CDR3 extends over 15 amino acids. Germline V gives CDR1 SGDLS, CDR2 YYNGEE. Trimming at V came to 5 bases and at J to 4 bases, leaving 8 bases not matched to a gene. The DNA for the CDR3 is TGTGCCAGCAGAATAAGGACAGGGATAGGAAACACCATATATTTT. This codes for CASRIRTGIGNTIYF.